These T cell receptor beta chains were read from a single sample in a study of response to subunit inactivated influenza vaccine. TCRdb reprocessed the RT-PCR reads via MiXCR and lists one record per CDR3 protein. The sample has around 650,000 distinct CDR3 sequences, about 15% seen once. Material: PBMCs from blood, obtained approximately 13 days after vaccination. Receptors originate from a man aged 45-60 years who received an inactivated influenza vaccine. Each CDR3 is given with its conserved first and last residue. A D gene is named only where the DNA matches it firmly. Not all rows give a size; the values are once, few, many and, for expanded clones, a class.

TRBV14	-	few	TRBJ2-1	TGTGCCAGCAGCCAACGGCCAGGGCAGCAGTTCTTC	CASSQRPGQQFF
TRBV12-3/TRBV12-4	-	many	TRBJ1-2	TGTGCCAGCACCCCCTGGGCCCAGAACTATGGCTACACCTTC	CASTPWAQNYGYTF
TRBV7-9	-	few	TRBJ1-2	TGTGCCAGCACCAACAGCGGGACACCCGAGGGCTACACCTTC	CASTNSGTPEGYTF
TRBV6-5	-	few	TRBJ2-7	TGTGCCAGCAGTTCCTCCGGGGCCAGCTACGAGCAGTACTTC	CASSSSGASYEQYF
TRBV12-3/TRBV12-4	TRBD2	-	TRBJ2-1	TGTGCCAGCAGTTTTGGGCTAGCGGGAGTTTACACACACAATGAGCAGTTCTTC	CASSFGLAGVYTHNEQFF
TRBV2	-	few	TRBJ2-7	TGTGCCAGCTGGGGGGACAGATCCTCCTACGAGCAGTACTTC	CASWGDRSSYEQYF
TRBV30	TRBD2	few	TRBJ2-6	TGTGCCTGGAGTAGTTTGAGGCGAGCGGGAAGGGCTGGGGCCAACGTCCTGACTTTC	CAWSSLRRAGRAGANVLTF
TRBV12-3/TRBV12-4	-	few	TRBJ2-6	TGTGCCAGCAGTTTACAGCGTTACTCTGGGGCCAACGTCCTGACTTTC	CASSLQRYSGANVLTF
TRBV2	TRBD1	many	TRBJ1-6	TGTGCCAGCAGGAGGACAGGGGGGAATTCACCCCTCCACTTT	CASRRTGGNSPLHF
TRBV10-3	TRBD2	few	TRBJ2-3	TGTGCCATCAGTCGAAGCGGGGGGGCCGGCACAGATACGCAGTATTTT	CAISRSGGAGTDTQYF
TRBV20-1	-	few	TRBJ2-1	TGCAGTGCTAGAGCGACTAGCTCCTACAATGAGCAGTTCTTC	CSARATSSYNEQFF
TRBV20-1	-	few	TRBJ2-7	TGCAGTGCTAGCGGCGGTTCCTACGAGCAGTACTTC	CSASGGSYEQYF
TRBV20-1	-	few	TRBJ2-1	TGCAGTGCTCCTGAGCAGTTCTTC	CSAPEQFF
TRBV5-6	TRBD1	few	TRBJ1-6	TGTGCCAGCAGCTTGTGGACAGGGGGCAAGTACTATAATTCACCCCTCCACTTT	CASSLWTGGKYYNSPLHF
TRBV7-2	-	many	TRBJ2-3	TGTGCCAGCAGCTTTTCCGTTGCAGATACGCAGTATTTT	CASSFSVADTQYF
TRBV3-1	-	few	TRBJ1-1	TGTGCCAGCAGCCGCGGCTTAGGGTCAGGCACTGAAGCTTTCTTT	CASSRGLGSGTEAFF
TRBV24-1	-	once	TRBJ1-5	TGTGCCACCAGTGGTCCTTATAGCAATCAGCCCCAGCATTTT	CATSGPYSNQPQHF
TRBV7-9	-	-	TRBJ1-6	TGTGCCAGCAGTTGGGGTAGTTCACCCCTCCACTTT	CASSWGSSPLHF
TRBV15	TRBD2	-	TRBJ2-5	TGTGCCACCAGCAGAGACACACTAGCGCAAGAGACCCAGTACTTC	CATSRDTLAQETQYF
TRBV12-3/TRBV12-4	-	few	TRBJ1-4	TGTGCCAGCAGACCCCCTGGTGAAAAACTGTTTTTT	CASRPPGEKLFF
TRBV5-1	TRBD2	few	TRBJ2-5	TGCGCCAGCAGCTTCACGGGGGGTAGCGAGACCCAGTACTTC	CASSFTGGSETQYF
TRBV3-1	-	-	TRBJ2-1	TGTGCCAGCAGCCAATACTGGGCCGGGAGAATCGGTGAGCAGTTCTTC	CASSQYWAGRIGEQFF
TRBV20-1	-	-	TRBJ2-5	TGCAGTGCTAGTACACGGGACCCCCAGGAGACCCAGTACTTC	CSASTRDPQETQYF